This TCR beta chain was observed in a study of T cell responses to AZD1222 COVID-19 vaccine (dated by TCRdb to the early 2020s). Background on the whole study: TCR sequencing was performed for about 250 trial participants, of whom about 210 were given two doses of AZD1222 and some 26 were given two doses of MenACWY control vaccine. Trial participants were enrolled into age subgroups of 18-55, 56-69 and 70-plus years, which contained approximately 150, 28 and 58 TCR-sequenced participants, respectively. What the research found in general, with its limitations: Nearly half of unique spike-specific TCRs reportedly recognized epitopes outside regions mutated in the B.1.351 and B.1.1.7 variants. A significant rise in spike-specific TCR breadth and depth was observed after two AZD1222 doses relative to day 0 and relative to MenACWY recipients. Most participants were white British and females outnumbered males, and the authors suggested that clonal diversity may have been underestimated. The 56-69-year group was small, and its depth increase did not reach significance, likely because of low power. Conclusions about previously exposed vaccinees were limited because only five to seven AZD1222 recipients were SARS-CoV-2 seropositive at baseline. The whole spike protein was spanned by vaccine-associated CD4 TCRs, and dominant responses were seen in regions 160-218 and 743-854. Because no day 14 peak-response samples were available, the repertoires could be characterized only after the peak T cell response.

The CDR3 goes from the cysteine to the phenylalanine over 12 residues. Only the CDR3 portion is preserved as DNA: 36 bases, with reading frame beginning at the first base. The junction carries 7 bases between V and J, which are trimmed by 4 bases and 7 bases respectively. The CDR1 and CDR2 encoded by the germline V gene (reference sequence) are LNHNV and YYDKDF. The time point label corresponds to: about 28 days (+/-7) after the second vaccine dose. The treatment or condition label corresponds to: meningococcal conjugate vaccine given as trial control. Vaccinee samples were obtained from the UK trials COV001 and COV002, which included a single-blind randomized controlled phase 2/3 trial of AZD1222 (ChAdOx1 nCoV-19) in healthy adults. Trial participant PBMC samples were collected at day 0 and day 28 after the second dose for TCRbeta chain sequencing. The CDR3 regions of human TCRbeta chains were analyzed by immunosequencing. Per the authors' processing: Repertoire TCRs were checked for matches against a reference library of SARS-CoV-2-specific TCRs that had been generated using the MIRA antigen-specificity platform. Breadth was defined as the fraction of unique TCRs that were SARS-CoV-2-associated. Depth was defined as the fraction of total T cells that were SARS-CoV-2-associated. Using the MIRA data, each spike-specific TCR was assigned both to the spike region to which the TCR was reactive and to a CD4 or CD8 class. Log10-transformed breadth and depth values were compared by one-way ANOVA with Sidak's multiple comparisons tests. Held by TCRdb, this immuneACCESS table contains in-frame sequences only and omits some clones. Under half of the omission traces to an unresolved V gene where checked; the cause of the rest is unknown. D and trimming come from the DNA, and the V and J calls and clone size come from that table. The sample profile shows some 170,000 clones; around 89% of them were found once. Jointly, the top ten make up approximately 4.2% of the sample.

Concerning this clone: Its binding antigen is unknown. The input lacks base qualities; no much larger clone sits a single base away.

The rearranged segments are TRBV15 and TRBJ2-2, with an unclear D gene assignment. The source is an adult who received the MenACWY meningococcal vaccine as a control. The starting material was peripheral blood, obtained 28 days after the second dose of the MenACWY control vaccine. The CDR3 loop reads CATSKEIGELFF. Read as DNA, the sequence is TGTGCCACCAGCAAAGAAATCGGGGAGCTGTTTTTT.